These T cell receptor beta chains were read from a single sample in a study of CD8 T cells in ankylosing spondylitis. TCRdb redid the calling of the 5' RACE reads with MiXCR, one entry per CDR3 protein. The table records fewer than 750,000 distinct CDR3 sequences, 15% to 20% of them present only once. Material: blood, either unsorted or a sorted T cell fraction (not recorded which). Receptors originate from a male donor with ankylosing spondylitis. CDR3s include the opening cysteine and the closing phenylalanine or tryptophan. A D gene is named only where the DNA matches it firmly. Expanded clones are given a class, and other clones once, few, many or no size at all.

d_call j_call clone_size v_call cdr3_aa cdr3_nt
. TRBJ2-1 many TRBV20-1 CSADRRLGSVYNEQFF TGCAGTGCCGACCGGCGGCTTGGGTCGGTCTACAATGAGCAGTTCTTC
TRBD2 TRBJ2-7 few TRBV5-4 CASSQTGTSWPEQYF TGTGCCAGCAGCCAAACCGGGACTAGTTGGCCCGAGCAGTACTTC
. TRBJ1-2 few TRBV11-2 CASSLGVVGFDYGYTF TGTGCCAGCAGCTTAGGGGTCGTCGGGTTCGACTATGGCTACACCTTC
. TRBJ2-7 once TRBV18 CASSSGIMGYEQYF TGTGCCAGCTCATCGGGGATTATGGGCTACGAGCAGTACTTC
TRBD1 TRBJ2-7 . TRBV20-1 CSAPPGGQDEQYF TGCAGTGCACCCCCTGGGGGACAGGACGAGCAGTACTTC
. TRBJ2-1 few TRBV20-1 CSVTSGTGSYNEQFF TGCAGTGTTACATCCGGGACTGGTTCCTACAATGAGCAGTTCTTC
. TRBJ1-1 few TRBV12-3/TRBV12-4 CASSKGVITEAFF TGTGCCAGCAGCAAGGGGGTGATCACTGAAGCTTTCTTT
. TRBJ2-6 . TRBV7-9 CASTSAGANVLTF TGTGCCAGCACCTCGGCTGGGGCCAACGTCCTGACTTTC
TRBD1 TRBJ2-5 few TRBV12-3/TRBV12-4 CASSLSGQGRQETQYF TGTGCCAGCAGTTTATCGGGACAGGGTCGACAAGAGACCCAGTACTTC
. TRBJ2-1 few TRBV25-1 CASSGPPELVYNEQFF TGTGCCAGCAGTGGCCCCCCCGAACTTGTCTACAATGAGCAGTTCTTC
. TRBJ1-2 . TRBV6-2/TRBV6-3 CATWTGGGYTF TGTGCCACCTGGACCGGCGGGGGCTACACCTTC
TRBD1 TRBJ1-2 . TRBV6-5 CASSYSGQRTNYGYTF TGTGCCAGCAGTTACTCGGGACAGAGAACTAACTATGGCTACACCTTC
. TRBJ1-3 . TRBV20-1 CSAPGVSGNTIYF TGCAGTGCCCCCGGGGTCTCTGGAAACACCATATATTTT
TRBD1 TRBJ2-1 few TRBV5-1 CASSLDSTGIYEQFF TGCGCCAGCAGCTTAGACTCGACAGGGATATATGAGCAGTTCTTC
. TRBJ2-1 few TRBV7-9 CASSLARGNNEQFF TGTGCCAGCAGCTTAGCGCGGGGAAACAATGAGCAGTTCTTC
. TRBJ2-1 . TRBV29-1 CSGGPGVMDEQFF TGCAGCGGGGGCCCGGGAGTAATGGATGAGCAGTTCTTC
. TRBJ1-5 few TRBV20-1 CSAGRGSNQPQHF TGCAGTGCAGGGAGGGGGAGCAATCAGCCCCAGCATTTT
. TRBJ2-3 few TRBV7-9 CASLFRGITDTQYF TGTGCCAGTCTTTTCCGGGGGATCACAGATACGCAGTATTTT
. TRBJ2-3 . TRBV19 CASSILYSTDTQYF TGTGCCAGTAGTATTTTATACTCCACAGATACGCAGTATTTT
TRBD2 TRBJ2-3 . TRBV30 CAWRLAGMGDTQYF TGTGCCTGGAGACTAGCGGGTATGGGAGATACGCAGTATTTT
. TRBJ2-7 many TRBV5-1 CASSFATNYEQYF TGCGCCAGCAGCTTTGCTACAAACTACGAGCAGTACTTC
TRBD2 TRBJ2-2 . TRBV9 CASSVGLAVNTGELFF TGTGCCAGCAGCGTAGGTCTAGCGGTGAACACCGGGGAGCTGTTTTTT
. TRBJ2-7 few TRBV12-3/TRBV12-4 CASSPFNKWEQYF TGTGCCAGCAGTCCGTTTAATAAATGGGAGCAGTACTTC
TRBD2 TRBJ2-2 . TRBV7-9 CASSRAGYLANTGELFF TGTGCCAGCAGTCGAGCGGGGTACCTCGCGAACACCGGGGAGCTGTTTTTT
TRBD2 TRBJ2-5 few TRBV4-1 CASSQDRRLAGGETQYF TGCGCCAGCAGCCAAGATCGGCGACTAGCGGGAGGTGAGACCCAGTACTTC
. TRBJ2-1 . TRBV5-6 CASSAHGGLYNEQFF TGTGCCAGCAGCGCTCACGGGGGGCTTTACAATGAGCAGTTCTTC
. TRBJ1-2 few TRBV27 CASSLMGGMYGYTF TGTGCCAGCAGTTTAATGGGGGGCATGTATGGCTACACCTTC
. TRBJ2-2 . TRBV20-1 CSARAQGAGELFF TGCAGTGCTAGAGCACAGGGTGCCGGGGAGCTGTTTTTT
TRBD2 TRBJ2-1 few TRBV20-1 CSALRRTSGMGEQFF TGCAGTGCTCTGAGGCGGACTAGCGGGATGGGTGAGCAGTTCTTC
. TRBJ1-2 . TRBV7-9 CASSLGEIYGYTF TGTGCCAGCAGCCTAGGGGAAATCTATGGCTACACCTTC
. TRBJ1-2 few TRBV6-1 CATSTGTNYGYTF TGTGCCACCTCGACAGGCACTAACTATGGCTACACCTTC
TRBD2 TRBJ2-1 . TRBV4-2 CASSPRERGGGYNEQFF TGTGCCAGCAGCCCCCGGGAGCGGGGGGGCGGCTACAATGAGCAGTTCTTC
. TRBJ2-1 few TRBV11-2 CASSLVRSASYNEQFF TGTGCCAGCAGCTTAGTTCGGAGTGCGTCCTACAATGAGCAGTTCTTC
. TRBJ2-1 many TRBV7-2 CASSLVGTTYNEQFF TGTGCCAGCAGCTTAGTGGGGACAACTTACAATGAGCAGTTCTTC
. TRBJ2-3 once TRBV3-1 CASSPRARPTDTQYF TGTGCCAGCAGCCCTAGGGCCCGACCAACAGATACGCAGTATTTT
TRBD1 TRBJ2-3 . TRBV5-1 CASSLGQGAQADTQYF TGCGCCAGCAGCTTGGGTCAGGGGGCTCAGGCAGATACGCAGTATTTT
TRBD2 TRBJ2-1 few TRBV12-3/TRBV12-4 CASSRGLAASNEQFF TGTGCCAGCAGCCGCGGACTAGCGGCCAGCAATGAGCAGTTCTTC
. TRBJ1-6 . TRBV12-3/TRBV12-4 CASSRGQLPNSPLHF TGTGCCAGCAGTCGAGGACAGTTACCGAATTCACCCCTCCACTTT
. TRBJ2-1 few TRBV6-5 CASSYSVGGNEQFF TGTGCCAGCAGTTACTCGGTCGGTGGGAATGAGCAGTTCTTC
. TRBJ1-1 many TRBV5-1 CASSLGNRQGSTEAFF TGCGCCAGCAGCTTGGGTAATAGGCAGGGGAGCACTGAAGCTTTCTTT
TRBD1 TRBJ1-2 few TRBV7-2 CASSLGDRARDYTF TGTGCCAGCAGCTTAGGGGACAGAGCGAGAGACTACACCTTC
TRBD1 TRBJ1-2 few TRBV29-1 CSVAPGQGALGYTF TGCAGCGTTGCTCCGGGACAGGGGGCTCTCGGCTACACCTTC
TRBD1 TRBJ1-1 few TRBV7-9 CASSRKDRGVAEAFF TGTGCCAGCAGCCGGAAGGACAGGGGGGTCGCTGAAGCTTTCTTT
. TRBJ2-1 . TRBV5-1 CASSLYGGPLDEQFF TGCGCCAGCAGCTTGTACGGGGGGCCTTTGGATGAGCAGTTCTTC
. TRBJ2-2 . TRBV24-1 CATSDHLPGELFF TGTGCCACCAGTGACCACCTCCCCGGGGAGCTGTTTTTT
TRBD2 TRBJ2-2 . TRBV20-1 CSARLAGGATGELFF TGCAGTGCTAGACTAGCGGGAGGGGCCACCGGGGAGCTGTTTTTT
. TRBJ2-5 . TRBV4-1 CASSQDPVAGRPQETQYF TGCGCCAGCAGCCAAGACCCTGTTGCGGGGCGGCCACAAGAGACCCAGTACTTC
. TRBJ1-1 few TRBV12-3/TRBV12-4 CASSKEGAGLNEAFF TGTGCCAGCAGCAAAGAAGGGGCCGGCCTGAATGAAGCTTTCTTT
. TRBJ2-3 . TRBV30 CAWSDRGSTDTQYF TGTGCCTGGAGCGACCGTGGTAGCACGGATACGCAGTATTTT
. TRBJ2-3 many TRBV10-3 CAISERDTQYF TGTGCCATCAGTGAACGGGATACGCAGTATTTT
. TRBJ2-3 . TRBV29-1 CSVVRGGDPTYF TGCAGCGTTGTCCGCGGCGGGGATCCTACGTATTTT